This TCR beta chain is drawn from a study of blood T cell repertoires in COVID-19. As for the study in general: Samples representing acute and convalescent COVID-19 were sourced from the United States, Italy and Spain. T cells, B-cell-depleted T cells, or PBMCs supplied cDNA or gDNA.

Original handling: Nucleated cell number was recorded as an estimate derived from reference gene primer amplification. TCRdb's copy holds only in-frame clones and misses some; the assay was immunoSEQ multiplex PCR. The D gene and trimming were derived from the DNA, and the V and J assignments and clone size from that table. The table records 50,000 to 70,000 clones, around 87% of them present only once. The V and J ends lost 3 bases and 5 bases respectively, with 12 bases between them. Germline values: CDR1 KGHDR, CDR2 SFDVKD. The CDR3 has 15 residues. The V and J genes are TRBV24-1 and TRBJ2-2; possibly TRBD2 for D (6 bases). This receptor was obtained from a man in his sixties with active or convalescent COVID-19. What was sequenced was peripheral blood. CDR3 bases: TGTGCCACCAGTGATACTTCTGGGGGGACCGGGGAGCTGTTTTTT. This translates into CATSDTSGGTGELFF.